One sample yielded the 11 T cell receptor beta chains listed below, sequenced in a study of metastatic and nonmetastatic thyroid tumors. Using MiXCR, TCRdb re-called clones from the PCR reads. The repertoire includes fewer than 40,000 clones, about 19% of them detected once, and roughly 13% sits in the top ten. Patients had received no treatment of any kind before thyroid surgery. The material sequenced was tumor tissue. Receptors originate from a female donor with papillary thyroid cancer or a benign thyroid nodule (not recorded which). Some clones in this sample may be carry-over from other donors' samples.

The chain is built from TRBV9 and TRBJ2-7; 8 bases line up with TRBD2. The CDR3 loop spans 14 amino acids. Germline CDR1 SGDLS, CDR2 YYNGEE. Trimming removed 0 bases from V and 3 bases from J; junction bases left unmatched: 2. The CDR3 DNA reads TGTGCCAGCAGCGTAGCGGGAGGGATCTACGAGCAGTACTTC. This gives the protein CASSVAGGIYEQYF. The full variable domain, with the rest looked up from reference TRBV9 and TRBJ2-7, is DSGVTQTPKHLITATGQRVTLRCSPRSGDLSVYWYQQSLDQGLQFLIQYYNGEERAKGNILERFSAQQFPDLHSELNLSSLELGDSALYFCASSVAGGIYEQYFGPGTRLTVT.

This clone appeared a few times. Other DNA variants within this sample encode the same CDR3. The rearrangement uses TRBV5-4 and TRBJ1-3; tentatively, D is TRBD1 (5 bases). The germline V and J ends were trimmed by 4 bases and 5 bases, with 10 bases remaining between them. This CDR3 is 13 amino acids long. CDR1 is SGHNT and CDR2 is YYREEE in the germline V gene (reference sequence). The CDR3 DNA is TGTGCCAGCAGCGGTGACAGTCGAAACACCATATATTTT. It translates to CASSGDSRNTIYF.

This clone was counted a few times. This chain joins TRBV6-1 and TRBJ1-5, with a possible D match to TRBD1 (6 bases). CDR3 size: 14 residues. The germline CDR1 and CDR2 sequences are MNHNS and SASEGT. With 7 bases removed from V and 11 bases from J, the gap between germline ends came to 21 bases. The CDR3, as DNA: TGTGCCAGCATGATGGGCGGGACCAGGGGAGCCCAGCATTTT. The encoded protein is CASMMGGTRGAQHF.

This clone has ten or more counts. The CDR3 sequence: CASSDWSSNNEQFF. The CDR3 nucleotides read TGTGCCAGCAGTGATTGGTCATCCAACAATGAGCAGTTCTTC. The chain employs TRBV6-1 and TRBJ2-1; D is undetermined. The CDR3 extends over 14 amino acids. Germline lookup yields CDR1 MNHNS and CDR2 SASEGT. Trimming pared 3 bases from V and 5 bases from J, leaving 11 bases between.

This clone was counted many times. The genes are TRBV7-9 and TRBJ2-1, with no clear D. The length of the CDR3 is 16 residues. CDR1 is SEHNR and CDR2 is FQNEAQ in the germline V gene (reference sequence). V was pared by 3 bases and J by 2 bases, with 14 bases between. CDR3 sequence reads: CASSFPIVSPYNEQFF. The DNA for the CDR3 is TGTGCCAGCAGCTTTCCCATCGTTTCACCCTACAATGAGCAGTTCTTC.

The chain employs TRBV3-1 and TRBJ2-5, with a possible D match to TRBD2 (7 bases). The CDR3 totals 14 residues. Germline V CDR1 and CDR2: LGHDT, YNNKEL (reference sequence). Trimming removed 2 bases at V and 7 bases at J, with 14 bases between. The DNA for the CDR3 is TGTGCCAGCAGCCAATGGGGGGGGCGGTGGACCCAGTACTTC. It encodes CASSQWGGRWTQYF.

A word on this clone: The conserved closing phenylalanine or tryptophan is absent in this CDR3, likely reflecting a read error. The chain recombines TRBV20-1 with TRBJ2-7, with D maybe TRBD2 (6 bases). Germline-derived CDR1 and CDR2 are DFQATT and SNEGSKA (reference sequence). This CDR3 spans 14 amino acids. The CDR3 sequence: CSARVRGSSYEQYL. The CDR3 bases are TGCAGTGCCCGCGTACGGGGGAGCTCCTATGAGCAGTACCTC.

A few counts support this clone. A much larger clone sits a single nucleotide away, making a read error possible. This chain joins TRBV7-9 and TRBJ2-7, with 7 bases lining up with TRBD1. This CDR3 is 12 amino acids long. The trim removed 11 bases at V and 3 bases at J, leaving 7 bases unmatched. Looked up from germline, CDR1 is SEHNR and CDR2 is FQNEAQ (reference sequence). The CDR3 DNA reads TGTGCCGGCACAGGGGCGGACTACGAGCAGTACTTC. Amino acid sequence: CAGTGADYEQYF.

In the case of this clone: Being one base from a much bigger clone, this may be a read error. The rearrangement links TRBV2 to TRBJ2-2; D possibly uses TRBD1 or TRBD2 (5 bases each). The CDR3 loop spans 13 amino acids. Trimming took 11 bases from V and 5 from J, leaving 15 bases between them. Germline lookup yields CDR1 SNHLY and CDR2 FYNNEI. The CDR3 sequence is CAFSRGETGELFF. CDR3 in DNA: TGTGCCTTCTCCCGAGGGGAGACCGGGGAGCTGTTTTTT.

This clone was observed many times. The chain uses TRBV4-3 and TRBJ2-2; D unresolved. This CDR3 comprises 15 residues. Trimming took 4 bases from V and 4 from J, leaving 13 bases between them. Germline-derived CDR1 and CDR2 are LGHNA and YSLEER. DNA of the CDR3: TGCGCCAGCAGCCCCGGCATCTCCCTCACCGGGGAGCTGTTTTTT. Protein: CASSPGISLTGELFF.

J is TRBJ2-3 and V is TRBV5-6, with TRBD2 matching 10 bases. In germline, CDR1 is SGHDT, CDR2 YYEEEE. The CDR3 runs 14 residues. The V and J ends lost 6 bases and 3 bases, in that order; junction bases with no gene match: 4. CDR3: CASTTSGKTDTQYF. For the CDR3, the DNA is TGTGCCAGCACCACTAGCGGGAAAACAGATACGCAGTATTTT.